The rows below give T cell receptor beta chains drawn from one sample of a study of beta chain features in type 1 diabetes. The assay was immunoSEQ multiplex PCR, and TCRdb's table has in-frame clones only and misses some. The data hold 300,000 to 400,000 clones, with around 10% observed a single time. The sample comprised central memory CD4+ T cells from blood. The source of these receptors is a man aged 30 to 39 with type 1 diabetes. CDR3s include the opening cysteine and the closing phenylalanine or tryptophan. A D gene is named only where the DNA matches it firmly. Expanded clones are given a class, and other clones once, few, many or no size at all.

J: TRBJ1-1; V: TRBV7-2; D: -; size: -; DNA: TGTGCCAGCAGCTTAGGGATGGAAAGAGAAGCTTTCTTT; CDR3: CASSLGMEREAFF
J: TRBJ2-7; V: TRBV5-1; D: -; size: -; DNA: TGCGCCAGCGGGAACTCCGGAGAGCAGTACTTC; CDR3: CASGNSGEQYF
J: TRBJ1-5; V: TRBV6-6; D: -; size: -; DNA: TGTGCCACCTCCCCGAGGCGGGATCAGCCCCAGCATTTT; CDR3: CATSPRRDQPQHF
J: TRBJ2-1; V: TRBV7-2; D: -; size: few; DNA: TGTGCCAGCAGCCCAAACGAGTACAATGAGCAGTTCTTC; CDR3: CASSPNEYNEQFF
J: TRBJ1-2; V: TRBV27; D: TRBD1; size: few; DNA: TGTGCCAGCAGTTGGGACAGTTCGAGTGGCTACACCTTC; CDR3: CASSWDSSSGYTF
J: TRBJ2-6; V: TRBV28; D: TRBD1; size: -; DNA: TGTGCCAGCAGTTCATGGCTCGGACAGGGAAGTTACTCTGGGGCCAACGTCCTGACTTTC; CDR3: CASSSWLGQGSYSGANVLTF
J: TRBJ2-1; V: TRBV7-2; D: -; size: -; DNA: TGTGCCAGCAGCTTTACGCGGGCGGGGTCCAATGAGCAGTTCTTC; CDR3: CASSFTRAGSNEQFF
J: TRBJ1-1; V: TRBV5-6; D: TRBD1; size: -; DNA: TGTGCCAGCAGCTCCAAGGCGGGCAGGGGGACTGAAGCTTTCTTT; CDR3: CASSSKAGRGTEAFF
J: TRBJ1-3; V: TRBV11-2; D: -; size: few; DNA: TGTGCCAGCAGCTTACAGTTCTCTGGAAACACCATATATTTT; CDR3: CASSLQFSGNTIYF
J: TRBJ1-1; V: TRBV6-5; D: -; size: few; DNA: TGTGCCAGCAGCCTCTGGGGGGACACTGAAGCTTTCTTT; CDR3: CASSLWGDTEAFF
J: TRBJ2-2; V: TRBV7-3; D: -; size: -; DNA: TGTGCCAGCAGCTCCACCCCTCCCGGGGAGCTGTTTTTT; CDR3: CASSSTPPGELFF
J: TRBJ2-1; V: TRBV28; D: -; size: -; DNA: TGTGCCAGCAGCCAGGGGGGGGCGGTGAATGAGCAGTTCTTC; CDR3: CASSQGGAVNEQFF